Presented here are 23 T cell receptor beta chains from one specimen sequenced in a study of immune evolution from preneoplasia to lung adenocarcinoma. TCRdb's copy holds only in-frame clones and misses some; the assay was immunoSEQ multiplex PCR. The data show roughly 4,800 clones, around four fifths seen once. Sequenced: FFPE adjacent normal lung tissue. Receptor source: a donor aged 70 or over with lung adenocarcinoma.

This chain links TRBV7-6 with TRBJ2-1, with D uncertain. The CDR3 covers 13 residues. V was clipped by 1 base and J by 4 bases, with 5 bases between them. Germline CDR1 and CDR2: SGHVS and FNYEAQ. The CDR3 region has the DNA TGTGCCAGCAGCTTAGAGAGTTACAATGAGCAGTTCTTC. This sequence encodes CASSLESYNEQFF.

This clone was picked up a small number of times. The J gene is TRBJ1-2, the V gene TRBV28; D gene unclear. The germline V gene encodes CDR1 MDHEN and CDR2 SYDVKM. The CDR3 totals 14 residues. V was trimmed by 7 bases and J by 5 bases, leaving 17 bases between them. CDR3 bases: TGTGCCAGCACCCAACCTCAGGAGAGATATGGCTACACCTTC. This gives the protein CASTQPQERYGYTF.

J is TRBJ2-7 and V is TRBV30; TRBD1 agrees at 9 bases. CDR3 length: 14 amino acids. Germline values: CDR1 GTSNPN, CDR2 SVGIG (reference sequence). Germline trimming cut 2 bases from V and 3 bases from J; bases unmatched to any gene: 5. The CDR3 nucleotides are TGTGCCTGGAGTACAGGGGGCTCTATCTACGAGCAGTACTTC. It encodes CAWSTGGSIYEQYF.

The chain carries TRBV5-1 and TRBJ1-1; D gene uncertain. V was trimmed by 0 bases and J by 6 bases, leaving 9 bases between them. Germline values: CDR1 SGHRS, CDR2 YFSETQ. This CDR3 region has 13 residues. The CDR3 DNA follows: TGCGCCAGCAGCTTGGACGGGTCAGCTGAAGCTTTCTTT. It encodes CASSLDGSAEAFF.

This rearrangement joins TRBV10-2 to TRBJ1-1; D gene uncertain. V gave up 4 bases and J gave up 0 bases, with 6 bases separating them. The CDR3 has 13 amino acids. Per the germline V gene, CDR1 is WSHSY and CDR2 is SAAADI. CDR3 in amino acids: CASSVVVNTEAFF. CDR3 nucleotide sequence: TGCGCCAGCAGTGTAGTCGTGAACACTGAAGCTTTCTTT.

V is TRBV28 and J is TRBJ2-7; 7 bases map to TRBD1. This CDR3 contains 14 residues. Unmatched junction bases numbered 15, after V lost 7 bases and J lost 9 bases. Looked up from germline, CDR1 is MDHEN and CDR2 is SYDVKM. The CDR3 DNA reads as TGTGCCAGCAAGCCGGGACAGATACCTACCGGGCAGTACTTC. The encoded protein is CASKPGQIPTGQYF.

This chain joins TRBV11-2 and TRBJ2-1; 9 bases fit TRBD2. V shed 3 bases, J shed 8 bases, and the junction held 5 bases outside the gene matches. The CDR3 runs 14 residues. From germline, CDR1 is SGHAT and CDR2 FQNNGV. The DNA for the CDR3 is TGTGCCAGCAGCTTTAGCGGGAGTAGAGATGAGCAGTTCTTC. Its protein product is CASSFSGSRDEQFF.

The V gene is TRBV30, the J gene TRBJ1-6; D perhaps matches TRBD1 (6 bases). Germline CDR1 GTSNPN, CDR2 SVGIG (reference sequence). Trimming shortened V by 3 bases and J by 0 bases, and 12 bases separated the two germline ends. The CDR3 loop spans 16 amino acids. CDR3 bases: TGTGCCTGGAGGTCAGGGGAGAGCTCCTATAATTCACCCCTCCACTTT. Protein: CAWRSGESSYNSPLHF.

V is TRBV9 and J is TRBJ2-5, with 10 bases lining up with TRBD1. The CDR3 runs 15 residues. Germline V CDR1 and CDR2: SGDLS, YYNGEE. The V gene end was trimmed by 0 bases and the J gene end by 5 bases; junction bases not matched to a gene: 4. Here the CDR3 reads CASSVETGGFETQYF. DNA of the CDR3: TGTGCCAGCAGCGTAGAGACAGGGGGCTTTGAGACCCAGTACTTC.

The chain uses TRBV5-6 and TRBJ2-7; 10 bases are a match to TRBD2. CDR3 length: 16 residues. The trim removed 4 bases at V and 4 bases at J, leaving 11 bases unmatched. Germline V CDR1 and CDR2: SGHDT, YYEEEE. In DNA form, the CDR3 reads TGTGCCAGCAGCCCTCGTGGCCTAGCGGGAGTTTACGAGCAGTACTTC. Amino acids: CASSPRGLAGVYEQYF.

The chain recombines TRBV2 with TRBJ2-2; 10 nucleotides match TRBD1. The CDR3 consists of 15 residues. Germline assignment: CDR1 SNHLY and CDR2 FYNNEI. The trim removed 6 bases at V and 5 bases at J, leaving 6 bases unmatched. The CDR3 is CASSGDRGLTGELFF. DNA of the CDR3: TGTGCCAGCAGCGGGGACAGGGGTTTAACCGGGGAGCTGTTTTTT.

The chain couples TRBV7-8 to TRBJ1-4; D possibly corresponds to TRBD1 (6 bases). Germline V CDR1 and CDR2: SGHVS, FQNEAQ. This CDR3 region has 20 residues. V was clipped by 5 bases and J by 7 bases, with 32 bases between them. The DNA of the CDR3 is TGTGCCAGCAGCCTGACAACCGGGACACTAAGTCGAGGACCTAGTGAAAAACTGTTTTTT. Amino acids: CASSLTTGTLSRGPSEKLFF. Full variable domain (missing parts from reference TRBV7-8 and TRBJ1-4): GAGVSQSPRYKVAKRGQDVALRCDPISGHVSLFWYQQALGQGPEFLTYFQNEAQLDKSGLPSDRFFAERPEGSVSTLKIQRTQQEDSAVYLCASSLTTGTLSRGPSEKLFFGSGTQLSVL.

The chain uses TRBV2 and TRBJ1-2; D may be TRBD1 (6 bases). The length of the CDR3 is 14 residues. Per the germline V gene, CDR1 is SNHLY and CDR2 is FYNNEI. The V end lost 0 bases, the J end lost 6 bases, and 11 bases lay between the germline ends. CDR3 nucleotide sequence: TGTGCCAGCAGTGAAGCAGGGGGGAGGGATGGCTACACCTTC. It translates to CASSEAGGRDGYTF.

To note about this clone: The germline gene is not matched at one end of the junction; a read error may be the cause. DNA for the CDR3: TGTGCCAGCAGCTTAGGGATGAACACCGGAGAGCTGTTTTTT. Translated, it gives CASSLGMNTGELFF. The J gene is TRBJ2-2, the V gene TRBV11-2; D is ambiguous. Germline lookup yields CDR1 SGHAT and CDR2 FQNNGV. The CDR3 is 14 amino acids.

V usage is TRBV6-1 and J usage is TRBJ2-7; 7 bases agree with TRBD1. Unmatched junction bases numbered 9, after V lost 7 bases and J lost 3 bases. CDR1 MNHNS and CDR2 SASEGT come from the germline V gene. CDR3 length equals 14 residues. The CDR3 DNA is TGTGCCAGCACCCTCGAGGCAGGGGGCTACGAGCAGTACTTC. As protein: CASTLEAGGYEQYF.

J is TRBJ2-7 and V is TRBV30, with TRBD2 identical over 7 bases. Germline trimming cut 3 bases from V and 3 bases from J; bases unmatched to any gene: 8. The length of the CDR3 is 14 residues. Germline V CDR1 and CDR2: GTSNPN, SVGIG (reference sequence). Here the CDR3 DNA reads TGTGCCTGGAGGCCTCGCGGGAGTATCTACGAGCAGTACTTC. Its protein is CAWRPRGSIYEQYF.

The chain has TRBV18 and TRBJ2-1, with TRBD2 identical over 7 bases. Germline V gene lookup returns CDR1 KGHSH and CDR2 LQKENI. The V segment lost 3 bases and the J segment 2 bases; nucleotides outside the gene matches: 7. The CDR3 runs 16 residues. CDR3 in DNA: TGTGCCAGCTCACCCCTAGCGGACTACACCTACAATGAGCAGTTCTTC. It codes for CASSPLADYTYNEQFF.

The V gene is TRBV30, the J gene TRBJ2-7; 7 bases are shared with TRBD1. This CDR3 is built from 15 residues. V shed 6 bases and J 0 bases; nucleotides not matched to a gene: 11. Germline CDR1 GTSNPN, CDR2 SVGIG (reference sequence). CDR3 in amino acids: CACWGGTDSSYEQYF. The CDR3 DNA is TGTGCCTGCTGGGGTGGGACAGACAGCTCCTACGAGCAGTACTTC.

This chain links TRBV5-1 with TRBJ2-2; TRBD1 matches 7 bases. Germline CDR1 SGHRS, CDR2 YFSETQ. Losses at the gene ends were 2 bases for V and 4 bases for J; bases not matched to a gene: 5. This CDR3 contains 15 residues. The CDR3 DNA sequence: TGCGCCAGCAGCTTAGGACAGGACTTCACCGGGGAGCTGTTTTTT. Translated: CASSLGQDFTGELFF.

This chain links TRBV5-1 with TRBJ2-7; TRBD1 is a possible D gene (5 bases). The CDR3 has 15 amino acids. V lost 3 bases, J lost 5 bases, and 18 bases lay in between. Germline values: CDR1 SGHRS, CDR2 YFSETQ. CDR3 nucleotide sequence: TGCGCCAGCAGCTGGGGCCCCGTTAGGATGGACGAGCAGTACTTC. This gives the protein CASSWGPVRMDEQYF.

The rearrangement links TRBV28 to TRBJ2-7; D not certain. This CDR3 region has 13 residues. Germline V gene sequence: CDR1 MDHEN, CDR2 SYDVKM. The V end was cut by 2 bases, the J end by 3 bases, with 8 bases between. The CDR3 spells CASSLNLIYEQYF. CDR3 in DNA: TGTGCCAGCAGTTTAAACCTCATCTACGAGCAGTACTTC. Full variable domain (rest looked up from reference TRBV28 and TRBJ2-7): DVKVTQSSRYLVKRTGEKVFLECVQDMDHENMFWYRQDPGLGLRLIYFSYDVKMKEKGDIPEGYSVSREKKERFSLILESASTNQTSMYLCASSLNLIYEQYFGPGTRLTVT.

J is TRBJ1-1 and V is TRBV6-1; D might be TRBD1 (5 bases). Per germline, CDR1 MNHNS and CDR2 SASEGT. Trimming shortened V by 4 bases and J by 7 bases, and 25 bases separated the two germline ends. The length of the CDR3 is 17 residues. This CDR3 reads CASSVIGLGDLKGEAFF. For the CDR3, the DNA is TGTGCCAGCAGTGTTATTGGTTTGGGGGATCTGAAGGGTGAAGCTTTCTTT.

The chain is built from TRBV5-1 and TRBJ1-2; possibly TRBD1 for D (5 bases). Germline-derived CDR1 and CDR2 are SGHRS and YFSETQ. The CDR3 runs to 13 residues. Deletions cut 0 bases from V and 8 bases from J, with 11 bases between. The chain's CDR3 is CASSLDDRNGYTF. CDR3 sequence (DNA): TGCGCCAGCAGCTTGGATGACAGAAACGGCTACACCTTC. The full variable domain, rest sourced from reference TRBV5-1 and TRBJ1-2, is KAGVTQTPRYLIKTRGQQVTLSCSPISGHRSVSWYQQTPGQGLQFLFEYFSETQRNKGNFPGRFSGRQFSNSRSEMNVSTLELGDSALYLCASSLDDRNGYTFGSGTRLTVV.